This T cell receptor beta chain derives from a study of blood T cells in healthy people across ages. Only a few counts were recorded for this clonotype. Germline V lookup: CDR1 LGHNA, CDR2 YSLEER. The CDR3 length is 16 residues. V shed 0 bases, J shed 0 bases, and the junction held 5 bases outside the gene matches. Investigators took around 10 milliliters of peripheral blood from every donor. A second PCR, run for about 7 to 11 cycles, used a sample-barcoded 5' primer plus a J-beta primer mix. Using its own MiXCR run on the 5' RACE reads, TCRdb lists one record per CDR3 protein. The repertoire holds 1,300,000 or so distinct CDR3 sequences, with 59% as singletons.

The chain carries TRBV4-3 and TRBJ2-7, with 7 bases aligning to TRBD1. This TCR was recovered from a man younger than 35 in good health. The sequenced material came from blood. Here the CDR3 DNA reads TGCGCCAGCAGCCAAGATAGGGGACAGTACTCCTACGAGCAGTACTTC. Protein sequence: CASSQDRGQYSYEQYF.